This record looks at one T cell receptor beta chain sequence and its context. What it binds is not known. The data are from a study of T-cell memory formation after mild COVID-19. TCRalpha and TCRbeta libraries used 5'RACE with constant-segment primers and UMIs. TCRdb used MiXCR to reprocess the 5' RACE reads, holding one entry per CDR3 protein. The top ten hold around 28% of the sample, which has roughly 150,000 distinct CDR3 sequences, 13% to 15% seen once. Notes on the study in general: Contracting CD4+ clones were located mainly in CM and EM, and CD8+ clones in EMRA.

The sequence came from an adult woman who had mild COVID-19 (a few samples of this study predate the infection). Cell type and time point are not known. Sequencing was performed on PBMCs or a T cell subset sorted from them (not recorded which).

In DNA, the CDR3 is TGTGCCAGCAGCCAAGTAGCCGCCGCGACCTACGAGCAGTACTTC. This codes for CASSQVAAATYEQYF. V is TRBV4-2 and J is TRBJ2-7; D is unclear. The CDR3 contains 15 residues. Germline CDR1 LGHNA, CDR2 YNFKEQ. V dropped 1 base and J dropped 2 bases, with 12 bases sitting between them.